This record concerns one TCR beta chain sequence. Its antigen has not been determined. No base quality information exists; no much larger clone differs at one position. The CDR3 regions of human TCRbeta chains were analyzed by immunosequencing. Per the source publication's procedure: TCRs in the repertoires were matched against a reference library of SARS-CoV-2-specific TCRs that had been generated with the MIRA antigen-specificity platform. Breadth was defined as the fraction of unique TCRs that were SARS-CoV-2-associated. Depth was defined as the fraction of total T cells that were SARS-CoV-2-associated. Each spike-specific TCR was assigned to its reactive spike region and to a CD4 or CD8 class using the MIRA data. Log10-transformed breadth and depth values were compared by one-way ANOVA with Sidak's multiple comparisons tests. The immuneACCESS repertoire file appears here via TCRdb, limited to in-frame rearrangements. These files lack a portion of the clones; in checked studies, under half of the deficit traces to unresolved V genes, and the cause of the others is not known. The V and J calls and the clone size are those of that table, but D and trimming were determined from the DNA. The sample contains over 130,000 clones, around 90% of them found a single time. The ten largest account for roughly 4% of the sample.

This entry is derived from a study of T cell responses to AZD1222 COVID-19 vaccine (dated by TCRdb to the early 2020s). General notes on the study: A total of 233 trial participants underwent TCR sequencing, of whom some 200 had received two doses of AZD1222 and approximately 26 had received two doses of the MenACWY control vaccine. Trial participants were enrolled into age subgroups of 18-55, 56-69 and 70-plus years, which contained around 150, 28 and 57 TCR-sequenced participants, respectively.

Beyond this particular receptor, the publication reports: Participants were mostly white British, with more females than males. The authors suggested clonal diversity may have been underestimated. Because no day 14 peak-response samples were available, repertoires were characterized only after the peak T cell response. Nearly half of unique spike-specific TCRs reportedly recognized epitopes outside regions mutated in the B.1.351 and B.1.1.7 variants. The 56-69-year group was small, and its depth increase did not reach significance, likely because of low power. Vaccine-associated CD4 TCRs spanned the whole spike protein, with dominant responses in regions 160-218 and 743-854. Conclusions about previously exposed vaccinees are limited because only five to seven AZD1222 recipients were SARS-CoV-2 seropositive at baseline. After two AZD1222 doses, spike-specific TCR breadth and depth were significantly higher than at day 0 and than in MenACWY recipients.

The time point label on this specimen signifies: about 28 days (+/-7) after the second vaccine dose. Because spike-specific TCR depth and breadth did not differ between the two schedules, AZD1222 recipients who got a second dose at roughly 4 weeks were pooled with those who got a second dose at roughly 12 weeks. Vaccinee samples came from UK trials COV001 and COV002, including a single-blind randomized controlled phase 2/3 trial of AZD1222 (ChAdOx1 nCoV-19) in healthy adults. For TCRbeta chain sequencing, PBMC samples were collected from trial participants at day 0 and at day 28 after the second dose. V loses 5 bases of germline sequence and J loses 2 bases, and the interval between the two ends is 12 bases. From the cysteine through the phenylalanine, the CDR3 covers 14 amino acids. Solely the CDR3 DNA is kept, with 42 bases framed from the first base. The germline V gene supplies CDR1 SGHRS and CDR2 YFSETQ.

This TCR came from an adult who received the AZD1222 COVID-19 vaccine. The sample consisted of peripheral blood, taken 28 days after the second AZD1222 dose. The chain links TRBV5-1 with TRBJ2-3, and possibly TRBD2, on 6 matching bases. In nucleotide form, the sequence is TGCGCCAGCAGGGAGGGGATCGCCACAGATACGCAGTATTTT. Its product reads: CASREGIATDTQYF.